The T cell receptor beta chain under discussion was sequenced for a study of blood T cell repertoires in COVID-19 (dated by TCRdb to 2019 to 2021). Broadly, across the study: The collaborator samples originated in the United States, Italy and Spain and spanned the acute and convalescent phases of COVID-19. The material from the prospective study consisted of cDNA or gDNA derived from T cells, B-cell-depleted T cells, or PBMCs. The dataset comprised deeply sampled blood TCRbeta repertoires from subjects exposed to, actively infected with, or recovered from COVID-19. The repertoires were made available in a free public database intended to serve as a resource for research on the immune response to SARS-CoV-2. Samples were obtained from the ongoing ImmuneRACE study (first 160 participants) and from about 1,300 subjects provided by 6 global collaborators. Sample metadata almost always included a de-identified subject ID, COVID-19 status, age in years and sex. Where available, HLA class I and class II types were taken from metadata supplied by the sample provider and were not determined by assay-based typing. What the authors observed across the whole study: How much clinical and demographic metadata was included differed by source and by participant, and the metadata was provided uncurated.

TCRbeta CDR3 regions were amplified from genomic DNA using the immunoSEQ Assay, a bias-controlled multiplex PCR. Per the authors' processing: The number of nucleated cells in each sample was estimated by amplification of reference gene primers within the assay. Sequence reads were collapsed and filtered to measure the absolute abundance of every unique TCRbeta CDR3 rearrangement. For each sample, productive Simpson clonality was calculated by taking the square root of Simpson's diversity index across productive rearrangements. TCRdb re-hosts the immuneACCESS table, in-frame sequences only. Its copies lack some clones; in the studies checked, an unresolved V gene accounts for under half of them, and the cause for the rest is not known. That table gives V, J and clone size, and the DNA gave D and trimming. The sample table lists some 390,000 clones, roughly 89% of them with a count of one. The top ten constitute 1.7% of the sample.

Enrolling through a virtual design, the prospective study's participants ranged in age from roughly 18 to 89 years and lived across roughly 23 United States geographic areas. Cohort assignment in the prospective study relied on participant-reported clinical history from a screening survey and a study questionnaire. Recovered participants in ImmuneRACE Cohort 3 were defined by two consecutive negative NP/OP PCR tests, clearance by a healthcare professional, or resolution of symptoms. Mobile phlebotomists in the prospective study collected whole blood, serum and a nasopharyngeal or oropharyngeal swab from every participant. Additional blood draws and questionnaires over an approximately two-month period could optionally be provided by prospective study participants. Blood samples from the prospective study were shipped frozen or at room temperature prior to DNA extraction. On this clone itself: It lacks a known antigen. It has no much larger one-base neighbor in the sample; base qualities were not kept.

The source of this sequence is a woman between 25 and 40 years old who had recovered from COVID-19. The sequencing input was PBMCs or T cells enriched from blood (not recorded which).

The DNA reads as follows: TGTGCCAGCAGCTCTACAGGGTACAATTCACCCCTCCACTTT. Its coded protein is CASSSTGYNSPLHF. Here the chain combines TRBV7-2 and TRBJ1-6; perhaps TRBD1 is the D gene, with 6 bases matching. The germline ends are 11 bases apart after V is trimmed by 4 bases and J by 7 bases. The CDR3 spans 14 residues, from the cysteine through the phenylalanine. Only the CDR3 part of the read is kept: 42 bases, read in frame from the first base. CDR1 and CDR2 are drawn from the germline V gene: SGHTA, FQGNSA.